This T cell receptor (beta chain) was found in a study of cytomegalovirus exposure and HLA in healthy donors. Study-level background: One earlier analysis, a look at 180 million or so T cells, found approximately 120 million unique TCR beta sequences. Findings of the study overall: Immune exposure information comprised only CMV serostatus.

A remark on this clone: Its antigen remains unknown.

The CDR3 consists of 16 residues. V shed 2 bases, J shed 5 bases, and the junction held 9 bases outside the gene matches. Germline assignment: CDR1 SGHTA and CDR2 FQGNSA. The PCR ran on 60 Vbeta and 13 Jbeta primers. Authors' analysis steps: About 80 million unique TCR beta chains, roughly 11 million of them shared, were counted by a later analysis. Sequenced by immunoSEQ multiplex PCR; TCRdb stores in-frame clones only, minus some. Clone size and the V and J calls come from that table; the DNA yielded D and trimming. Of around 37,000 clones in the sample, around 82% were seen once. V is TRBV7-2 and J is TRBJ2-3, with 8 bases matching TRBD2. The receptor was derived from a young woman in good health and CMV-seropositive. Input material: PBMCs. The CDR3 DNA reads TGTGCCAGCAGCTTACGGTCGCGGGGGGCCGAAGATACGCAGTATTTT. Encoded protein: CASSLRSRGAEDTQYF.